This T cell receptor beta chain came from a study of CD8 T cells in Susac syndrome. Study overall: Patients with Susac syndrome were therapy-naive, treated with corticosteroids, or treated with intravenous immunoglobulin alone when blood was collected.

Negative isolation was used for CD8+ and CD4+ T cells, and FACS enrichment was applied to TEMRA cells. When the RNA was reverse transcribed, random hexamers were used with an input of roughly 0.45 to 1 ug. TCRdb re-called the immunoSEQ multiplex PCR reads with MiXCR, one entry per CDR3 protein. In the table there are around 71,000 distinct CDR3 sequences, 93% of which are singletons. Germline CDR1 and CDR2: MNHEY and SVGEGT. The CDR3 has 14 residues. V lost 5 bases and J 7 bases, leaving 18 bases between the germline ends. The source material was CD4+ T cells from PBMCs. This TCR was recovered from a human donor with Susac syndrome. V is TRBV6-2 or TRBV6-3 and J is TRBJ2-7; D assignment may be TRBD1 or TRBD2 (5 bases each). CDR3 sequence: CASSLRDGSEEQYF. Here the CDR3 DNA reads TGTGCCAGCAGTCTCCGGGACGGCTCTGAAGAGCAGTACTTC.